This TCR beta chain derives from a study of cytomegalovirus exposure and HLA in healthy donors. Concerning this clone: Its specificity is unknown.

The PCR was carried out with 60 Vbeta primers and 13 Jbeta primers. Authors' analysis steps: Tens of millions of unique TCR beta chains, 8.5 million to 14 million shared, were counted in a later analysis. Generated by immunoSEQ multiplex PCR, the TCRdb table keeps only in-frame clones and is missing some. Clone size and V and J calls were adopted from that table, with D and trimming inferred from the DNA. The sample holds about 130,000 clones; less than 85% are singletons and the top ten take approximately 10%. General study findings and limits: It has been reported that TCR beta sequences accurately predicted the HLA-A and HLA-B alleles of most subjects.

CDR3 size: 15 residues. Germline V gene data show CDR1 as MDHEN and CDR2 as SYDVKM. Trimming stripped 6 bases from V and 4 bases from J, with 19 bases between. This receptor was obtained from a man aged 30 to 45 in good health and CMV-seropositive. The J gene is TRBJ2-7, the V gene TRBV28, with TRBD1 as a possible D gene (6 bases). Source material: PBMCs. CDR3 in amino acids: CASRPGQKVVYEQYF. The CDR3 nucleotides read TGTGCCAGCAGACCTGGACAGAAGGTGGTGTACGAGCAGTACTTC.